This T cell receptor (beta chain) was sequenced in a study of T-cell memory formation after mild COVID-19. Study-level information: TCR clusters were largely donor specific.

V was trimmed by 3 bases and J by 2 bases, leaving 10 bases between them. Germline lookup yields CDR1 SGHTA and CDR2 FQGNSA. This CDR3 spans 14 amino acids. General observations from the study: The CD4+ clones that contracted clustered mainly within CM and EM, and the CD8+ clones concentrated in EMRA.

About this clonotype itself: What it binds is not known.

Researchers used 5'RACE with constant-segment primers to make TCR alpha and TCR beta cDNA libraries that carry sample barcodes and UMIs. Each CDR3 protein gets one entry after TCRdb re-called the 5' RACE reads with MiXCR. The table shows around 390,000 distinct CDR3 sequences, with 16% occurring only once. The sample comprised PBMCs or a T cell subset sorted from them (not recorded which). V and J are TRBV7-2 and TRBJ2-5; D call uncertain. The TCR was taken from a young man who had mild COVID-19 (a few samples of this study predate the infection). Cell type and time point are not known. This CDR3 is CASSFSKGQETQYF. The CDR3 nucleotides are TGTGCCAGCAGCTTTTCAAAGGGTCAAGAGACCCAGTACTTC.